This TCR beta chain was documented in a study of cytomegalovirus exposure and HLA in healthy donors. Notes on the study in general: Previously analyzed data showed that most TCR beta V segments were productive at a frequency of about 87% or about 30%. In a later analysis, TCR beta V- and J-gene trimming was associated with a missense DCLRE1C variant. One cluster of highly shared sequence variants probably arose as a sequencing artifact.

With regard to this clone: The antigen remains unidentified.

Use of 60 Vbeta and 13 Jbeta primers characterized the PCR. Clones were read by immunoSEQ multiplex PCR, and TCRdb kept only the in-frame ones, dropping some. Of under 110,000 clones listed, approximately 74% are singletons. CDR3 length equals 13 residues. With 4 bases clipped from V and 5 bases from J, the junction kept 4 bases outside the gene matches. Germline-derived CDR1 and CDR2 are PRHDT and FYEKMQ (reference sequence). The sample was PBMCs. The chain joins TRBV13 to TRBJ2-5; 7 bases fit TRBD1. This TCR was sampled from a woman aged 35 to 49 in good health and CMV-seronegative. The CDR3 loop is CASSYDRVETQYF. DNA of the CDR3: TGTGCCAGCAGCTACGACAGGGTGGAGACCCAGTACTTC. Together with reference TRBV13 and TRBJ2-5, the CDR3 gives the full variable domain: AAGVIQSPRHLIKEKRETATLKCYPIPRHDTVYWYQQGPGQDPQFLISFYEKMQSDKGSIPDRFSAQQFSDYHSELNMSSLELGDSALYFCASSYDRVETQYFGPGTRLLVL.